The 23 T cell receptor beta chains listed next were all sequenced from one sample in a study of beta chain features in type 1 diabetes listed by TCRdb under 2018. Library preparation employed the immunoSEQ multiplex PCR assay. The entire isolated RNA was reverse transcribed using the High Capacity cDNA Reverse Transcription Kit, and thus expressed TCRB transcripts were sequenced. Sourced from immuneACCESS, this table was stored by TCRdb with only in-frame sequences that have V and J called. A share of the clones is absent; for the studies checked, an unresolved V gene accounts for under half, and the remainder has no known explanation. Counted in this sample were approximately 470,000 clones; approximately 30% of them appeared once. The top ten clonotypes cover about 0.065% of the sample. Sequenced sample: naive CD4+ T cells from blood. The cell subset or site label of this sample denotes: true naive CD4+ T cells. These receptors all stem from a young man in good health.

This clone was seen more than once but under ten times. CDR3 sequence (DNA): TGTGCCAGCAGCTTGGACCTGCTATATGGCTACACCTTC. This codes for CASSLDLLYGYTF. The chain recombines TRBV5-4 with TRBJ1-2; D ambiguous. Germline V gene sequence: CDR1 SGHNT, CDR2 YYREEE (reference sequence). The CDR3 loop spans 13 amino acids. V lost 0 bases and J lost 5, with 8 bases in between.

The genes are TRBV28 and TRBJ2-3, with D tentatively TRBD1 (5 bases). CDR3 length: 17 amino acids. CDR1 is MDHEN, CDR2 SYDVKM, per germline. V dropped 3 bases and J dropped 0 bases, with 16 bases sitting between them. The DNA for the CDR3 is TGTGCCAGCAGTTTTAAGGGGCAGTTATATAGCACAGATACGCAGTATTTT. Translating it yields CASSFKGQLYSTDTQYF. The variable domain in full, with the rest retrieved from reference TRBV28 and TRBJ2-3, is DVKVTQSSRYLVKRTGEKVFLECVQDMDHENMFWYRQDPGLGLRLIYFSYDVKMKEKGDIPEGYSVSREKKERFSLILESASTNQTSMYLCASSFKGQLYSTDTQYFGPGTRLTVL.

The rearrangement uses TRBV18 and TRBJ2-5, with 7 positions matching TRBD2. V gave up 5 bases and J gave up 2 bases; unmatched junction bases: 8. Germline CDR1 KGHSH, CDR2 LQKENI. This CDR3 contains 15 residues. CDR3 amino acids: CASSATSRGQETQYF. The CDR3 coding sequence is TGTGCCAGCTCAGCGACTAGCCGAGGACAAGAGACCCAGTACTTC.

This clone came up a few times. The rearrangement uses TRBV19 and TRBJ1-4; TRBD1 agrees at 7 bases. J was trimmed by 4 bases and V by 5 bases; bases with no gene match: 7. This CDR3 region has 15 residues. The germline gives CDR1 LNHDA, CDR2 SQIVND (reference sequence). The CDR3 nucleotides are TGTGCCAGTAGTGAACCGGGACAGTATAATGAAAAACTGTTTTTT. Protein sequence: CASSEPGQYNEKLFF.

The genes are TRBV11-2 and TRBJ2-7; possibly TRBD1 for D (6 bases). V lost 3 bases to trimming and J lost 7 bases, with 13 bases between them. Germline-derived CDR1 and CDR2 are SGHAT and FQNNGV. The CDR3 totals 13 residues. The CDR3 protein is CASSFTGLREQYF. CDR3 DNA: TGTGCCAGCAGCTTTACAGGGTTGAGGGAGCAGTACTTC. The full variable domain, rest sourced from reference TRBV11-2 and TRBJ2-7, is EAGVAQSPRYKIIEKRQSVAFWCNPISGHATLYWYQQILGQGPKLLIQFQNNGVVDDSQLPKDRFSAERLKGVDSTLKIQPAKLEDSAVYLCASSFTGLREQYFGPGTRLTVT.

This clone is a singleton in its sample. Other DNA variants within this sample encode the same CDR3. The V and J genes are TRBV5-1 and TRBJ2-3; D is perhaps TRBD2 (5 bases). The CDR3 is 13 amino acids. The V gene's germline CDR1 is SGHRS and CDR2 YFSETQ. The V end lost 0 bases, the J end lost 4 bases, and 6 bases lay between the germline ends. The CDR3 sequence: CASSLVGADTQYF. CDR3 DNA: TGCGCCAGCAGCTTGGTCGGGGCAGATACGCAGTATTTT.

The J gene is TRBJ1-4, the V gene TRBV7-9; D is ambiguous. CDR1 is SEHNR, CDR2 FQNEAQ, per germline (reference sequence). This CDR3 spans 15 amino acids. V was trimmed by 1 base and J by 4 bases, leaving 10 bases between them. DNA for the CDR3: TGTGCCAGCAGCTTAGGGAGAGCGAATAATGAAAAACTGTTTTTT. Encoded protein: CASSLGRANNEKLFF.

This clone has a handful of counts. The chain links TRBV7-3 to TRBJ2-1; D gene uncertain. V was pared by 8 bases and J by 8 bases, with 10 bases between. Per the germline V gene, CDR1 is SGHTA and CDR2 is FQGTGA. The CDR3 totals 11 residues. The CDR3 region has the DNA TGTGCCAGCTCTGTCGGCGATGAGCAGTTCTTC. As protein: CASSVGDEQFF.

Concerning this clone itself: Distinct nucleotide sequences in the sample also encode this CDR3. This chain uses TRBV28 with TRBJ2-3; D not certain. In germline, CDR1 is MDHEN, CDR2 SYDVKM. V lost 6 bases to trimming and J lost 2 bases, with 6 bases between them. This CDR3 spans 12 amino acids. CDR3 residues: CASSLSTDTQYF. CDR3 sequence (DNA): TGTGCCAGCAGCCTATCCACAGATACGCAGTATTTT. Combining the CDR3 with reference TRBV28 and TRBJ2-3 gives the whole variable domain DVKVTQSSRYLVKRTGEKVFLECVQDMDHENMFWYRQDPGLGLRLIYFSYDVKMKEKGDIPEGYSVSREKKERFSLILESASTNQTSMYLCASSLSTDTQYFGPGTRLTVL.

This clone was counted a few times. The rearrangement joins TRBV30 to TRBJ1-4; 9 nucleotides match TRBD1. J was trimmed by 5 bases and V by 2 bases; bases with no gene match: 6. Germline V gene sequence: CDR1 GTSNPN, CDR2 SVGIG (reference sequence). The CDR3 covers 15 residues. In DNA, the CDR3 is TGTGCCTGGAGTTCTGCGGACAGGGGCAATGAAAAACTGTTTTTT. Protein: CAWSSADRGNEKLFF. Full variable domain (remainder filled in from reference TRBV30 and TRBJ1-4): SQTIHQWPATLVQPVGSPLSLECTVEGTSNPNLYWYRQAAGRGLQLLFYSVGIGQISSEVPQNLSASRPQDRQFILSSKKLLLSDSGFYLCAWSSADRGNEKLFFGSGTQLSVL.

In its sample, this clone was seen a few times. The genes are TRBV30 and TRBJ1-1; D is possibly TRBD1 (5 bases). This CDR3 comprises 14 residues. The germline V and J ends were trimmed by 3 bases and 1 base, with 12 bases remaining between them. Per the germline V gene, CDR1 is GTSNPN and CDR2 is SVGIG (reference sequence). The DNA for the CDR3 is TGTGCCTGGAGCACGGGACGCCGGAACACTGAAGCTTTCTTT. Protein: CAWSTGRRNTEAFF.

To note about this clone: The sample carries other DNA sequences with the same CDR3. V usage is TRBV29-1 and J usage is TRBJ1-5; no firm D call. The CDR3 is 13 residues long. Per the germline V gene, CDR1 is SQVTM and CDR2 is ANQGSEA. Trimming took off 6 bases at V and 4 bases at J, with 13 bases between the two ends. The DNA of the CDR3 is TGCAGCGTGGCAAGCGGAGGGAATCAGCCCCAGCATTTT. Protein sequence: CSVASGGNQPQHF.

Only a few counts were recorded for this clone. This chain uses TRBV18 with TRBJ2-1; D remains ambiguous. The CDR3 runs 12 residues. The V gene lost 1 base and the J gene lost 5 bases, with 3 bases spanning the gap. The germline V gene encodes CDR1 KGHSH and CDR2 LQKENI. The CDR3 DNA follows: TGTGCCAGCTCACCACTAAACAATGAGCAGTTCTTC. Amino acid sequence: CASSPLNNEQFF.

V usage is TRBV1 and J usage is TRBJ1-1. TRBV1 is described as a pseudogene. The CDR3 has 14 residues. The CDR3, as DNA: TGCACCAGCAGCCACCCCGATCTGAACACTGAAGCTTTCTTT. It specifies CTSSHPDLNTEAFF.

The gene calls are TRBV7-2 and TRBJ1-5, with a possible D match to TRBD1 (5 bases). The CDR3 spans 12 residues. Germline assignment: CDR1 SGHTA and CDR2 FQGNSA. Between the trimmed V and J ends, which lost 5 bases and 8 bases, there was a span of 10 bases. DNA of the CDR3: TGTGCCAGCAGCCCTAGGGGTAAGCCCCAGCATTTT. It encodes CASSPRGKPQHF.

The chain is built from TRBV7-9 and TRBJ1-1; the D is unclear. There are 14 residues in the CDR3. Germline loops: CDR1 SEHNR, CDR2 FQNEAQ (reference sequence). V was pared by 1 base and J by 0 bases, with 6 bases between. The CDR3 is CASSLGIMNTEAFF. The CDR3 DNA is TGTGCCAGCAGCTTAGGGATCATGAACACTGAAGCTTTCTTT.

This clone was seen a few times. CDR3 protein: CASSDIHGANVLTF. The CDR3 DNA sequence: TGTGCCAGCTCAGATATCCACGGGGCCAACGTCCTGACTTTC. The chain has TRBV18 and TRBJ2-6; D gene unclear. CDR1 and CDR2 from the germline V gene are KGHSH and LQKENI. CDR3 length: 14 residues. Trimming took off 5 bases at V and 4 bases at J, with 9 bases between the two ends.

This clone was seen more than once but under ten times. The chain joins TRBV7-3 to TRBJ2-7; TRBD2 agrees at 8 bases. The CDR3 covers 14 residues. In germline, CDR1 is SGHTA, CDR2 FQGTGA. V trimming: 0 bases; J trimming: 4 bases; junction bases outside the gene matches: 2. In DNA form, the CDR3 reads TGTGCCAGCAGCTTAACTAGCGGGACTTACGAGCAGTACTTC. It yields the protein CASSLTSGTYEQYF.

This clone has only a few counts. The chain is built from TRBV5-4 and TRBJ2-7, with D possibly TRBD1 on 5 matching bases. Germline assignment: CDR1 SGHNT and CDR2 YYREEE (reference sequence). The CDR3 totals 13 residues. V dropped 0 bases and J dropped 2 bases, with 6 bases sitting between them. The chain's CDR3 is CASSLEGAYEQYF. For the CDR3, the DNA is TGTGCCAGCAGCTTGGAAGGGGCCTACGAGCAGTACTTC.

This clone has just a few counts. The rearrangement links TRBV7-2 to TRBJ2-5; D gene unclear. Trimming took 2 bases from V and 6 from J, leaving 10 bases between them. The CDR3 spans 13 residues. Per the germline V gene, CDR1 is SGHTA and CDR2 is FQGNSA. CDR3 protein: CASSLNGWKTQYF. CDR3 bases: TGTGCCAGCAGCTTAAACGGTTGGAAGACCCAGTACTTC.

V and J are TRBV9 and TRBJ2-7, with D perhaps matching TRBD2 (5 bases). Germline CDR1 SGDLS, CDR2 YYNGEE. This CDR3 is 14 amino acids long. Trimming removed 3 bases at V and 3 bases at J, with 13 bases between. In DNA, the CDR3 is TGTGCCAGCAGCGGAGGGAGAAGGATCTACGAGCAGTACTTC. Protein product: CASSGGRRIYEQYF.

The chain combines TRBV30 with TRBJ2-7; 8 nucleotides agree with TRBD2. CDR1 GTSNPN and CDR2 SVGIG come from the germline V gene (reference sequence). This CDR3 has 13 residues. Trimming at V came to 4 bases and at J to 4 bases, leaving 6 bases not matched to a gene. The CDR3 loop reads CAWISGSMYEQYF. DNA for the CDR3: TGTGCCTGGATAAGCGGGAGTATGTACGAGCAGTACTTC.

The chain combines TRBV10-3 with TRBJ1-2; weak D call: TRBD1 (5 bases). The CDR3 is made up of 16 amino acids. V shed 3 bases and J shed 6 bases, with 20 bases lying between them. Germline values: CDR1 ENHRY, CDR2 SYGVKD. CDR3 region: CAISDVASTAQHGYTF. Written as DNA, the CDR3 is TGTGCCATCAGTGACGTCGCCTCGACAGCGCAGCATGGCTACACCTTC.